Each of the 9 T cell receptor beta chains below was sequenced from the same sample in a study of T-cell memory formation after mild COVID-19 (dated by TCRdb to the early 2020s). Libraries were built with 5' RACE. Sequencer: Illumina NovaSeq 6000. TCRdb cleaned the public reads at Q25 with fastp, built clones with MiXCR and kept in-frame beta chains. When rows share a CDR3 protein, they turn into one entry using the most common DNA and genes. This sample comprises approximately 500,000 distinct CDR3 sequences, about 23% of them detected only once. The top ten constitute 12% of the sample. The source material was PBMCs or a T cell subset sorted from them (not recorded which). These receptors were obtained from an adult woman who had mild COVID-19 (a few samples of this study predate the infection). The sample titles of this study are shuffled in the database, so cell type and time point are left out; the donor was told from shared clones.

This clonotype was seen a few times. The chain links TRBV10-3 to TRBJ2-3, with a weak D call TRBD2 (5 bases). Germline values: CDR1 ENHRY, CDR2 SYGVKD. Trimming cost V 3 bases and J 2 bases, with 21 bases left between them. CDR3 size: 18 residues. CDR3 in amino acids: CAISERFRSDRYTDTQYF. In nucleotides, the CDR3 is TGTGCCATCAGTGAACGCTTTCGTAGCGATCGGTACACAGATACGCAGTATTTT.

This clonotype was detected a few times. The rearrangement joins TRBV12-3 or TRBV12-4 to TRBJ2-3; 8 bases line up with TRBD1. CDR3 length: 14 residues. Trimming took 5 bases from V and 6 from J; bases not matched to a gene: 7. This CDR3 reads CASSPTTGDDTQYF. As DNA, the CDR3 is TGTGCCAGCAGTCCAACGACAGGGGATGATACGCAGTATTTT.

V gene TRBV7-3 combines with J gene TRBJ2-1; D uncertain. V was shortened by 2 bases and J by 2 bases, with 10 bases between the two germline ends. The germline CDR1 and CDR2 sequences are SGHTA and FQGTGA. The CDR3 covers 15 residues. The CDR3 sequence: CASSLLETAYNEQFF. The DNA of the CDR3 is TGTGCCAGCAGCTTACTTGAAACGGCCTACAATGAGCAGTTCTTC.

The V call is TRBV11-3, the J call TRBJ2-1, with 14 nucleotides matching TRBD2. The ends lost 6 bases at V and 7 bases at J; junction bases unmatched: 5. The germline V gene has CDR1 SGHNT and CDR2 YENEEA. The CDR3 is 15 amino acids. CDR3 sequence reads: CASRYGTSGSNEQFF. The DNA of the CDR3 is TGTGCCAGCAGATACGGGACTAGCGGGAGTAATGAGCAGTTCTTC.

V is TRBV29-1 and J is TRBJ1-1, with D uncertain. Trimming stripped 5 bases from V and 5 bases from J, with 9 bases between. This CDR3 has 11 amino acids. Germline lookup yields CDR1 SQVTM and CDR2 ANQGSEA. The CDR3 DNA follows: TGCAGCGTTTTCCGGGAAACTGAAGCTTTCTTT. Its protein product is CSVFRETEAFF. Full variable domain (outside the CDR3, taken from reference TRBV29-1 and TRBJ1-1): SAVISQKPSRDICQRGTSLTIQCQVDSQVTMMFWYRQQPGQSLTLIATANQGSEATYESGFVIDKFPISRPNLTFSTLTVSNMSPEDSSIYLCSVFRETEAFFGQGTRLTVV.

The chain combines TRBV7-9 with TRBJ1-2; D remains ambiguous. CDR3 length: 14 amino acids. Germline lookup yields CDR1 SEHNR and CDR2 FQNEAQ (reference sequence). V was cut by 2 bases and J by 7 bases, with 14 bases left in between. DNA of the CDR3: TGTGCCAGCAGCTTAAGTCCGGAGTTGAGTGGCTACACCTTC. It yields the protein CASSLSPELSGYTF.

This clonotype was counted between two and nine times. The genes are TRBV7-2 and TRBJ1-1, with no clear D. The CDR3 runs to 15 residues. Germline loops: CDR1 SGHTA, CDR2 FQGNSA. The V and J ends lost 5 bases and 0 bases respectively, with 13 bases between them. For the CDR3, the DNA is TGTGCCAGCAGCCTCTCGTTGGTCATGAACACTGAAGCTTTCTTT. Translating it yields CASSLSLVMNTEAFF.

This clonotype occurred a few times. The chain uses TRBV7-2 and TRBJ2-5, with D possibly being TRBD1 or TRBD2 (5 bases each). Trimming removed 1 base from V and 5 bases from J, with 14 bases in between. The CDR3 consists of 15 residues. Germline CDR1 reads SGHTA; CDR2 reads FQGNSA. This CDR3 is CASSLVRGTVETQYF. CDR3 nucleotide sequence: TGTGCCAGCAGCTTAGTACGGGGCACCGTGGAGACCCAGTACTTC.

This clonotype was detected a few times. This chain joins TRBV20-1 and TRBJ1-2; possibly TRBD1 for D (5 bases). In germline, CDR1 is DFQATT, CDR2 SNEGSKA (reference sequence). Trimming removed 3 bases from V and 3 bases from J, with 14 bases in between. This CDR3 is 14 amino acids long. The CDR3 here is CSARPHGGDYGYTF. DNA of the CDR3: TGCAGTGCTAGGCCTCACGGGGGGGACTATGGCTACACCTTC.